Presented here are 30 T cell receptor beta chains from one specimen sequenced in a study of Ad26.COV2.S vaccination and SARS-CoV-2 variants. Clones were read by immunoSEQ multiplex PCR, and TCRdb kept only the in-frame ones, dropping some. In the table there are about 400,000 clones, 89% of which are singletons. Described treatment: roughly 20 received Ad26.COV2.S at low or high dose, single or two shots; 5 received placebo; per-sample allocation not given. Samples were taken on day 63 after the first vaccine or placebo injection. Sequencing was performed on peripheral blood, taken in a trial of Ad26.COV2.S vaccine versus placebo. Receptors originate from a person between 18 and 65 years old who received the Ad26.COV2.S COVID-19 vaccine or a placebo.

The V gene is TRBV2, the J gene TRBJ2-5, with 7 nucleotides matching TRBD1. CDR3 length: 18 residues. Germline trimming cut 1 base from V and 5 bases from J; bases unmatched to any gene: 16. Germline CDR1 is SNHLY and CDR2 is FYNNEI. CDR3 sequence (DNA): TGTGCCAGCAGTGAAGAGCCGGGACAGCTATTCGGGGTGGAGACCCAGTACTTC. It translates to CASSEEPGQLFGVETQYF.

The chain links TRBV24-1 to TRBJ2-5; 10 bases are a match to TRBD1. Losses at the gene ends were 9 bases for V and 3 bases for J; bases not matched to a gene: 9. Germline V CDR1 and CDR2: KGHDR, SFDVKD. The CDR3 has 15 amino acids. The CDR3 region is CATSGGGQGKETQYF. The CDR3 nucleotides are TGTGCCACCTCCGGAGGGGGACAGGGGAAAGAGACCCAGTACTTC.

The J gene is TRBJ1-5, the V gene TRBV5-1; D gene uncertain. The CDR3 loop spans 14 amino acids. V dropped 4 bases and J dropped 4 bases, with 12 bases sitting between them. Germline V gene data show CDR1 as SGHRS and CDR2 as YFSETQ. The CDR3 is CASSLEGGNQPQHF. In nucleotides, the CDR3 is TGCGCCAGCAGCCTCGAGGGCGGAAATCAGCCCCAGCATTTT.

This chain uses TRBV3-1 (or the pseudogene TRBV3-2) with TRBJ2-1; D gene uncertain. Trimming removed 5 bases from V and 5 bases from J, with 10 bases in between. Per germline, CDR1 LGHDT and CDR2 YNNKEL (reference sequence). The CDR3 is 13 residues long. In nucleotides, the CDR3 is TGTGCCAGCAGCTACCGGGTGGACAATGAGCAGTTCTTC. It is translated as CASSYRVDNEQFF.

This sequence joins TRBV4-2 and TRBJ1-3; no clear D. V lost 0 bases to trimming and J lost 3 bases, with 21 bases between them. This CDR3 has 19 residues. Germline V gives CDR1 LGHNA, CDR2 YNFKEQ. The CDR3 region is CASSQDPQVFRSLGNTIYF. The CDR3 region has the DNA TGTGCCAGCAGCCAAGATCCACAAGTCTTCCGGTCCCTTGGAAACACCATATATTTT.

The chain is built from TRBV18 and TRBJ2-2; 7 nucleotides line up with TRBD2. The germline V gene has CDR1 KGHSH and CDR2 LQKENI. V lost 2 bases, J lost 2 bases, and 5 bases stayed unmatched. This CDR3 contains 16 residues. CDR3 sequence (DNA): TGTGCCAGCTCACCAGTGGGAGGGCCAAACACCGGGGAGCTGTTTTTT. It encodes CASSPVGGPNTGELFF.

This clone was detected a few times. The chain uses TRBV29-1 and TRBJ1-3, with 7 bases lining up with TRBD1. Per germline, CDR1 SQVTM and CDR2 ANQGSEA. V was clipped by 4 bases and J by 0 bases; unmatched bases: 3. The CDR3 covers 14 residues. As DNA, the CDR3 is TGCAGCGTTGGAGGGACAGCCTCTGGAAACACCATATATTTT. Its translation: CSVGGTASGNTIYF.

This chain joins TRBV19 and TRBJ2-7; perhaps TRBD1 as D (6 bases). CDR3 length: 13 amino acids. Germline CDR1 reads LNHDA; CDR2 reads SQIVND (reference sequence). The V and J ends lost 7 bases and 4 bases respectively, with 14 bases between them. CDR3 loop: CASTTNQGYEQYF. In DNA form, the CDR3 reads TGTGCCAGTACCACAAATCAGGGGTACGAGCAGTACTTC.

The rearrangement joins TRBV6-1 to TRBJ2-5; the D gene is possibly TRBD2 (6 bases). V lost 4 bases, J lost 0 bases, and 18 bases lay in between. CDR1 and CDR2 from the germline V gene are MNHNS and SASEGT. The CDR3 runs to 17 residues. CDR3 nucleotides: TGTGCCAGCAGTGCGCGTCGGGTGGGAGGCCACCAAGAGACCCAGTACTTC. Encoded protein: CASSARRVGGHQETQYF.

This clone was recorded once. The chain employs TRBV5-1 and TRBJ2-7; possible D gene TRBD2, 6 bases. With 4 bases removed from V and 0 bases from J, the gap between germline ends came to 11 bases. The CDR3 loop spans 14 amino acids. Germline loops: CDR1 SGHRS, CDR2 YFSETQ. CDR3 nucleotide sequence: TGCGCCAGCAGCCCCTCAGCGGGCTCCTACGAGCAGTACTTC. The encoded protein is CASSPSAGSYEQYF.

Only a few counts were recorded for this clone. The chain couples TRBV19 to TRBJ1-1, with D perhaps TRBD1 (6 bases). Germline V gene lookup returns CDR1 LNHDA and CDR2 SQIVND (reference sequence). This CDR3 has 15 amino acids. Trimming removed 7 bases at V and 5 bases at J, with 20 bases between. The CDR3 sequence is CASILIRGRKTEAFF. The CDR3 nucleotides read TGTGCCAGTATTCTAATCAGGGGTCGGAAGACTGAAGCTTTCTTT.

The chain uses TRBV7-3 and TRBJ2-1; TRBD1 is a possible D gene (7 bases). In germline, CDR1 is SGHTA, CDR2 FQGTGA. The CDR3 contains 18 residues. The V gene lost 1 base and the J gene lost 8 bases, with 24 bases spanning the gap. This CDR3 is CASSLSPGRGRERHEQFF. The CDR3, as DNA: TGTGCCAGCAGCTTAAGCCCGGGTAGGGGGCGGGAAAGGCATGAGCAGTTCTTC.

The chain uses TRBV14 and TRBJ2-5, with D maybe TRBD1 (5 bases). V was shortened by 1 base and J by 7 bases, with 13 bases between the two germline ends. CDR3 length equals 14 residues. Germline-derived CDR1 and CDR2 are SGHDN and FVKESK. As DNA, the CDR3 is TGTGCCAGCAGCCAAGGCGGACACGAGGTGACCCAGTACTTC. Its translation is CASSQGGHEVTQYF.

The chain is built from TRBV7-9 and TRBJ2-2; D unresolved. V lost 5 bases to trimming and J lost 7 bases, with 20 bases between them. The CDR3 extends over 16 amino acids. From germline, CDR1 is SEHNR and CDR2 FQNEAQ (reference sequence). This chain's CDR3 is CASSPRSWTAHGELFF. The CDR3 DNA is TGTGCCAGCAGCCCCCGGTCGTGGACGGCCCACGGGGAGCTGTTTTTT.

This rearrangement joins TRBV6-9 to TRBJ2-7; no clear D. The CDR3 has 9 amino acids. The V gene lost 3 bases and the J gene lost 6 bases, with 0 bases spanning the gap. From germline, CDR1 is MNHGY and CDR2 SVAAGI. The CDR3 DNA reads as TGTGCCAGCAGTTACGAGCAGTACTTC. It encodes CASSYEQYF.

The rearrangement uses TRBV2 and TRBJ2-5; tentative D call: TRBD2 (6 bases). Per the germline V gene, CDR1 is SNHLY and CDR2 is FYNNEI. The CDR3 loop spans 12 amino acids. Deletions cut 11 bases from V and 3 bases from J, with 13 bases between. CDR3 sequence: CAGSGSKETQYF. The CDR3 DNA follows: TGTGCCGGCTCCGGGAGCAAAGAGACCCAGTACTTC.

The rearrangement joins TRBV5-8 to TRBJ2-3, with 9 bases fitting TRBD2. Germline assignment: CDR1 SGHTS and CDR2 YDEGEE. There are 15 residues in the CDR3. Trimming at V came to 4 bases and at J to 0 bases, leaving 3 bases not matched to a gene. CDR3 in amino acids: CASSQGLASTDTQYF. Written as DNA, the CDR3 is TGTGCCAGCAGCCAGGGACTAGCTAGCACAGATACGCAGTATTTT.

The V call is TRBV19, the J call TRBJ2-2; D not resolved. The CDR3 is 17 residues long. V lost 3 bases and J 5 bases, leaving 19 bases between the germline ends. Germline V gene lookup returns CDR1 LNHDA and CDR2 SQIVND (reference sequence). The CDR3 DNA reads as TGTGCCAGTAGTATCCCAAAAAGAAAACAGCTGACCGGGGAGCTGTTTTTT. It specifies CASSIPKRKQLTGELFF.

DNA for the CDR3: TGTGCCAGCAGCCCTCTAGCGGGAGGGCCCACAGATACGCAGTATTTT. Protein sequence: CASSPLAGGPTDTQYF. V gene TRBV3-1 (or the pseudogene TRBV3-2) combines with J gene TRBJ2-3, with 12 bases fitting TRBD2. Trimming took 4 bases from V and 2 from J; bases not matched to a gene: 4. The germline V gene has CDR1 LGHDT and CDR2 YNNKEL (reference sequence). The length of the CDR3 is 16 residues.

V gene TRBV6-5 combines with J gene TRBJ2-2; 7 bases line up with TRBD1. Trimming took 7 bases from V and 4 from J; bases not matched to a gene: 6. This CDR3 has 14 residues. From germline, CDR1 is MNHEY and CDR2 SVGAGI. CDR3 loop: CASKKTGSTGELFF. The CDR3 DNA follows: TGTGCCAGCAAAAAGACAGGGAGCACCGGGGAGCTGTTTTTT.

This chain links TRBV28 with TRBJ1-3; no reliable D call. The CDR3 loop spans 14 amino acids. The V and J ends lost 6 bases and 0 bases respectively, with 9 bases between them. Looked up from germline, CDR1 is MDHEN and CDR2 is SYDVKM. The CDR3 here is CASSPQVSGNTIYF. CDR3 nucleotide sequence: TGTGCCAGCAGCCCCCAGGTCTCTGGAAACACCATATATTTT. The entire variable domain, with the rest obtained from reference TRBV28 and TRBJ1-3, is as follows: DVKVTQSSRYLVKRTGEKVFLECVQDMDHENMFWYRQDPGLGLRLIYFSYDVKMKEKGDIPEGYSVSREKKERFSLILESASTNQTSMYLCASSPQVSGNTIYFGEGSWLTVV.

Notes on this clone: At the DNA level, this CDR3 is encoded by other sequences in the same sample as well. V usage is TRBV30 and J usage is TRBJ1-2; no reliable D call. The CDR3 sequence is 12 residues long. Germline CDR1 and CDR2: GTSNPN and SVGIG (reference sequence). With 3 bases removed from V and 2 bases from J, the gap between germline ends came to 7 bases. Here the CDR3 DNA reads TGTGCCTGGAGAGGGCAAAACTATGGCTACACCTTC. This sequence encodes CAWRGQNYGYTF. Full variable domain (outside the CDR3, taken from reference TRBV30 and TRBJ1-2): SQTIHQWPATLVQPVGSPLSLECTVEGTSNPNLYWYRQAAGRGLQLLFYSVGIGQISSEVPQNLSASRPQDRQFILSSKKLLLSDSGFYLCAWRGQNYGYTFGSGTRLTVV.

The table lists this clone with a count of one. The chain uses TRBV30 and TRBJ2-7; D perhaps matches TRBD2 (5 bases). Per the germline V gene, CDR1 is GTSNPN and CDR2 is SVGIG (reference sequence). V shed 5 bases and J shed 4 bases, with 12 bases lying between them. The CDR3 has 12 amino acids. The CDR3 region is CAWGKGDYEQYF. CDR3 sequence (DNA): TGTGCCTGGGGGAAGGGAGATTACGAGCAGTACTTC.

J is TRBJ2-3 and V is TRBV19; D is unresolved. The germline CDR1 and CDR2 sequences are LNHDA and SQIVND (reference sequence). V was pared by 6 bases and J by 4 bases, with 14 bases between. The CDR3 totals 14 residues. The CDR3 region is CASSRSPEADTQYF. CDR3 in DNA: TGTGCCAGTAGCCGAAGTCCAGAAGCAGATACGCAGTATTTT.

This chain links TRBV15 with TRBJ1-5, with 10 bases that match TRBD1. The CDR3 extends over 15 amino acids. V lost 4 bases to trimming and J lost 3 bases; unmatched junction nucleotides: 3. The germline V gene has CDR1 LNHNV and CDR2 YYDKDF (reference sequence). The chain's CDR3 is CATSTGQGNNQPQHF. CDR3 in DNA: TGTGCCACCAGCACGGGACAGGGGAACAATCAGCCCCAGCATTTT.

As DNA, the CDR3 is TGCAGCGTTGAAGATTCGACTAGCGGGAGTTCCCCTAGCAATGAGCAGTTCTTC. Encoded protein: CSVEDSTSGSSPSNEQFF. The V gene is TRBV29-1, the J gene TRBJ2-1; 12 nucleotides align to TRBD2. The CDR3 has 18 residues. The J segment lost 6 bases and the V segment lost 0 bases, leaving 12 bases of the junction unmatched. Germline V gene data show CDR1 as SQVTM and CDR2 as ANQGSEA.

Comment on this clone: Other DNA sequences in this sample translate to the same CDR3. The gene calls are TRBV12-3 or TRBV12-4 and TRBJ2-7; TRBD1 agrees at 7 bases. The CDR3 is made up of 13 amino acids. V lost 3 bases, J lost 1 base, and 0 bases stayed unmatched. CDR3 coding DNA: TGTGCCAGCAGTTTGGGACAGTCCTACGAGCAGTACTTC. Its protein is CASSLGQSYEQYF.

The J gene is TRBJ2-1, the V gene TRBV15; 7 bases map to TRBD2. J gave up 5 bases and V 2 bases, and 6 bases lay outside the gene matches. The CDR3 runs 15 residues. The germline V gene has CDR1 LNHNV and CDR2 YYDKDF (reference sequence). DNA of the CDR3: TGTGCCACCAGCAGACTAGCGGAGATGAACAATGAGCAGTTCTTC. Translation: CATSRLAEMNNEQFF.

The V call is TRBV4-1, the J call TRBJ2-1; no clear D gene. Trimming cost V 0 bases and J 5 bases, with 5 bases left between them. This CDR3 region has 13 residues. Germline CDR1 is MGHRA and CDR2 is YSYEKL. This CDR3 reads CASSQDPDNEQFF. The CDR3 nucleotides are TGCGCCAGCAGCCAAGATCCCGACAATGAGCAGTTCTTC.

The chain joins TRBV10-1 to TRBJ2-3; D is unclear. The CDR3 contains 17 residues. V dropped 2 bases and J dropped 0 bases, with 15 bases sitting between them. The germline gives CDR1 WNHNN, CDR2 SYGVQD (reference sequence). The CDR3 sequence is CASSESRVPTSTDTQYF. The CDR3 DNA reads TGCGCCAGCAGTGAGAGTAGGGTTCCGACTAGCACAGATACGCAGTATTTT.